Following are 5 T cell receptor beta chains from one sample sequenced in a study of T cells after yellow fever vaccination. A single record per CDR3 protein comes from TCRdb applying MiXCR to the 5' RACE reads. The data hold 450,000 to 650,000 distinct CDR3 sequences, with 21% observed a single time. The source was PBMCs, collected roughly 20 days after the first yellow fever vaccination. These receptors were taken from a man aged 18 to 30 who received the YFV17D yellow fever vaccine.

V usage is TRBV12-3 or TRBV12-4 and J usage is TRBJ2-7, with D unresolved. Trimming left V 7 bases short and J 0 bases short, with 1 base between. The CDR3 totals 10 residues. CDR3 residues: CASTSYEQYF. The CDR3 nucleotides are TGTGCCAGCACCTCCTACGAGCAGTACTTC.

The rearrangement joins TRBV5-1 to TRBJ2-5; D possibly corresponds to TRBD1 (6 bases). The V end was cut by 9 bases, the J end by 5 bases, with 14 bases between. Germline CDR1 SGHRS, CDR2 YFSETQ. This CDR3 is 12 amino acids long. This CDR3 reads CAISAGDETQYF. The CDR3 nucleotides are TGCGCCATCAGTGCAGGGGACGAGACCCAGTACTTC. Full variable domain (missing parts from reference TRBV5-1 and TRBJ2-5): KAGVTQTPRYLIKTRGQQVTLSCSPISGHRSVSWYQQTPGQGLQFLFEYFSETQRNKGNFPGRFSGRQFSNSRSEMNVSTLELGDSALYLCAISAGDETQYFGPGTRLLVL.

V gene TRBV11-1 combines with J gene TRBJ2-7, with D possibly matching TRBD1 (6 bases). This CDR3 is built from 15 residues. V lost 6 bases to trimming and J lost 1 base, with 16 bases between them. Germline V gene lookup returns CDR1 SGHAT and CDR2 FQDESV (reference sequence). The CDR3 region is CASRGVGQRSYEQYF. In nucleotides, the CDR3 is TGTGCCAGCAGGGGTGTCGGACAGCGTTCCTACGAGCAGTACTTC.

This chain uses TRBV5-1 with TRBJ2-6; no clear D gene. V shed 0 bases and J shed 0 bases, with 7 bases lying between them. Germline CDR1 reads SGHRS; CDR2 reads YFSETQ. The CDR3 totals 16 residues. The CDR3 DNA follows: TGCGCCAGCAGCTTGGTTACCCACTCTGGGGCCAACGTCCTGACTTTC. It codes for CASSLVTHSGANVLTF. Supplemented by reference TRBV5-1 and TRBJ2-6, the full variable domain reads KAGVTQTPRYLIKTRGQQVTLSCSPISGHRSVSWYQQTPGQGLQFLFEYFSETQRNKGNFPGRFSGRQFSNSRSEMNVSTLELGDSALYLCASSLVTHSGANVLTFGAGSRLTVL.

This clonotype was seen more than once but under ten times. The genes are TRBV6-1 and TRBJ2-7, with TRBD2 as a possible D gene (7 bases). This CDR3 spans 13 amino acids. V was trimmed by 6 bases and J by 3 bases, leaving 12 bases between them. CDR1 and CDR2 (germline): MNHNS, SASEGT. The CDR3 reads CASRRGGNYEQYF. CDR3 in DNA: TGTGCCAGCAGGAGGGGGGGTAACTACGAGCAGTACTTC.